The rows below give T cell receptor beta chains drawn from one sample of a study of blood T cell repertoires in COVID-19. The method was immunoSEQ multiplex PCR; TCRdb's version includes in-frame clones alone and lacks a portion of them. The repertoire holds about 200,000 clones, with 70% to 90% as singletons. The sequenced sample was peripheral blood. The receptors come from a young man who had recovered from COVID-19. Both conserved end residues are part of each CDR3. The order of the fields is D gene, V gene, J gene, clone size, CDR3 protein, CDR3 DNA. A D gene is named only where the DNA matches it firmly. Some rows have no size entry. The others give once, few or many, or a class for an expanded clone.

d_gene: NA; v_gene: TRBV7-8; j_gene: TRBJ1-2; abundance: NA; CDR3aa: CASSPGSGFGYGYTF; CDR3nt: TGTGCCAGCAGCCCCGGATCGGGGTTCGGCTATGGCTACACCTTC
d_gene: NA; v_gene: TRBV2; j_gene: TRBJ2-7; abundance: NA; CDR3aa: CASTRYIGSGEQYF; CDR3nt: TGTGCCAGCACCCGATATATTGGTTCGGGCGAGCAGTACTTC
d_gene: NA; v_gene: TRBV18; j_gene: TRBJ2-5; abundance: once; CDR3aa: CASSHIAGDNKETQYF; CDR3nt: TGTGCCAGCTCACACATAGCAGGGGACAATAAAGAGACCCAGTACTTC
d_gene: TRBD1; v_gene: TRBV7-2; j_gene: TRBJ2-3; abundance: NA; CDR3aa: CASSLPNYGGQGVPF; CDR3nt: TGTGCCAGCAGCTTACCAAATTACGGGGGACAGGGAGTTCCCTTT
d_gene: NA; v_gene: TRBV15; j_gene: TRBJ1-1; abundance: NA; CDR3aa: CATSSEGGDTEAFF; CDR3nt: TGTGCCACCAGCAGCGAGGGAGGGGACACTGAAGCTTTCTTT
d_gene: TRBD2; v_gene: TRBV10-3; j_gene: TRBJ2-1; abundance: few; CDR3aa: CAINAGTSGGNEQFF; CDR3nt: TGTGCCATAAATGCCGGGACTAGCGGGGGGAATGAGCAGTTCTTC
d_gene: TRBD2; v_gene: TRBV2; j_gene: TRBJ2-7; abundance: NA; CDR3aa: CASSALAGGNYEQYF; CDR3nt: TGTGCCAGCAGCGCACTCGCGGGGGGCAACTACGAGCAGTACTTC
d_gene: TRBD1; v_gene: TRBV6-5; j_gene: TRBJ2-5; abundance: NA; CDR3aa: CASSYPDRGQETQYF; CDR3nt: TGTGCCAGCAGTTACCCGGACAGGGGCCAAGAGACCCAGTACTTC
d_gene: NA; v_gene: TRBV4-1; j_gene: TRBJ2-7; abundance: NA; CDR3aa: CASSQDPSGGLAYEQYF; CDR3nt: TGCGCCAGCAGCCAAGATCCGTCCGGGGGGCTTGCCTACGAGCAGTACTTC
d_gene: TRBD2; v_gene: TRBV30; j_gene: TRBJ2-5; abundance: NA; CDR3aa: CAWNLLAGAQETQYF; CDR3nt: TGTGCCTGGAACCTACTAGCGGGGGCGCAAGAGACCCAGTACTTC
d_gene: NA; v_gene: TRBV7-6; j_gene: TRBJ2-5; abundance: NA; CDR3aa: CASSLKGGYQETQYF; CDR3nt: TGTGCCAGCAGCTTAAAGGGCGGGTACCAAGAGACCCAGTACTTC
d_gene: NA; v_gene: TRBV30; j_gene: TRBJ1-2; abundance: NA; CDR3aa: CAWSLSGSLGYTF; CDR3nt: TGTGCCTGGAGTCTATCGGGATCTTTGGGCTACACCTTC
d_gene: NA; v_gene: TRBV6-5; j_gene: TRBJ1-5; abundance: once; CDR3aa: CASSSNSYQPQHF; CDR3nt: TGTGCCAGCAGTTCGAACAGTTATCAGCCCCAGCATTTT
d_gene: NA; v_gene: TRBV10-3; j_gene: TRBJ1-3; abundance: NA; CDR3aa: CAITSQGRNTIYF; CDR3nt: TGTGCCATCACGAGCCAGGGTCGAAACACCATATATTTT
d_gene: NA; v_gene: TRBV2; j_gene: TRBJ1-1; abundance: NA; CDR3aa: CASRERGWDTEAFF; CDR3nt: TGTGCCAGCAGGGAAAGGGGGTGGGATACTGAAGCTTTCTTT
d_gene: TRBD1; v_gene: TRBV15; j_gene: TRBJ2-1; abundance: NA; CDR3aa: CATSREGTGDNEQFF; CDR3nt: TGTGCCACCAGCAGAGAAGGGACAGGAGACAATGAGCAGTTCTTC
d_gene: NA; v_gene: TRBV19; j_gene: TRBJ2-7; abundance: NA; CDR3aa: CASSMDSTYEQYF; CDR3nt: TGTGCCAGTAGTATGGACAGTACCTACGAGCAGTACTTC
d_gene: NA; v_gene: TRBV6-2/TRBV6-3; j_gene: TRBJ2-2; abundance: NA; CDR3aa: CASSIYSGAWTGELFF; CDR3nt: TGTGCCAGCAGCATTTACTCAGGGGCCTGGACCGGGGAGCTGTTTTTT
d_gene: TRBD2; v_gene: TRBV20-1; j_gene: TRBJ2-3; abundance: NA; CDR3aa: CSASRPGLGGTDTQYF; CDR3nt: TGCAGTGCTAGTAGACCGGGACTAGGTGGGACAGATACGCAGTATTTT
d_gene: NA; v_gene: TRBV7-9; j_gene: TRBJ2-1; abundance: NA; CDR3aa: CASSLAPNEQFF; CDR3nt: TGTGCCAGCAGCTTAGCCCCGAATGAGCAGTTCTTC
d_gene: NA; v_gene: TRBV19; j_gene: TRBJ2-3; abundance: few; CDR3aa: CASSIRREVSVADTQYF; CDR3nt: TGTGCCAGTAGTATAAGGAGGGAAGTGTCAGTGGCAGATACGCAGTATTTT
d_gene: NA; v_gene: TRBV6-5; j_gene: TRBJ1-1; abundance: NA; CDR3aa: CASSYGGVNTEAFF; CDR3nt: TGTGCCAGCAGTTACGGGGGGGTGAACACTGAAGCTTTCTTT
d_gene: TRBD2; v_gene: TRBV27; j_gene: TRBJ2-5; abundance: NA; CDR3aa: CASSLQAGGQETQYF; CDR3nt: TGTGCCAGCAGTTTGCAAGCGGGGGGCCAAGAGACCCAGTACTTC
d_gene: NA; v_gene: TRBV19; j_gene: TRBJ1-5; abundance: NA; CDR3aa: CASSTGLNQPQHF; CDR3nt: TGTGCCAGTAGTACGGGACTCAATCAGCCCCAGCATTTT
d_gene: NA; v_gene: TRBV7-9; j_gene: TRBJ2-2; abundance: NA; CDR3aa: CASSSQVGELFF; CDR3nt: TGTGCCAGCAGCTCACAGGTTGGGGAGCTGTTTTTT
d_gene: TRBD1; v_gene: TRBV24-1; j_gene: TRBJ2-2; abundance: NA; CDR3aa: CATSDLTTGDTGELFF; CDR3nt: TGTGCCACCAGTGATCTTACCACAGGGGACACCGGGGAGCTGTTTTTT